Shown below are 28 T cell receptor beta chains from a single sample sequenced in a study of patients and donors after allogeneic stem cell transplantation. One entry per CDR3 protein, called by TCRdb with MiXCR from the RT-PCR reads. The top ten clones hold roughly 6% of a sample with 800,000 to 1,000,000 distinct CDR3 sequences, about 20% of them seen once. Input material: blood, either unsorted or a sorted T cell fraction (not recorded which). The origin of the receptors is a human donor who was either an allogeneic HSCT recipient or a stem cell or donor lymphocyte infusion donor (not recorded which). It is not recorded whose cells these are; they may come from a transplant donor.

The chain employs TRBV20-1 and TRBJ2-5, with 8 bases identical to TRBD1. Germline V gene data show CDR1 as DFQATT and CDR2 as SNEGSKA (reference sequence). This CDR3 region has 16 residues. V lost 0 bases, J lost 4 bases, and 10 bases stayed unmatched. DNA for the CDR3: TGCAGTGCTAGAGATGGGACAGGACCGGCGGGAGAGACCCAGTACTTC. Translated, it gives CSARDGTGPAGETQYF.

This clonotype was seen a handful of times. The chain uses TRBV29-1 and TRBJ2-5, with TRBD1 identical over 10 bases. The CDR3 totals 14 residues. The V gene's germline CDR1 is SQVTM and CDR2 ANQGSEA. V lost 4 bases and J lost 5; bases outside the gene matches: 7. The CDR3 region has the DNA TGCAGCGTTGGGACAGGGGGAACGGGGGAGACCCAGTACTTC. Translation: CSVGTGGTGETQYF.

This chain uses TRBV5-4 with TRBJ2-1, with D possibly being TRBD2 (5 bases). Trimming removed 3 bases from V and 1 base from J, with 11 bases in between. The CDR3 runs to 15 residues. The germline V gene has CDR1 SGHNT and CDR2 YYREEE (reference sequence). CDR3 protein: CASSSLARSYNEQFF. The DNA of the CDR3 is TGTGCCAGCAGCTCTCTAGCCAGATCCTACAATGAGCAGTTCTTC.

In this sample, this clonotype turned up many times. V gene TRBV12-3 or TRBV12-4 combines with J gene TRBJ2-3; 7 bases are shared with TRBD1. This CDR3 is 15 amino acids long. V gave up 5 bases and J gave up 3 bases; unmatched junction bases: 8. CDR3 amino acids: CASSRQGRATDTQYF. In nucleotides, the CDR3 is TGTGCCAGCAGTAGACAGGGAAGGGCGACAGATACGCAGTATTTT.

This clonotype occurred a few times. The chain couples TRBV6-2 or TRBV6-3 to TRBJ2-1, with 10 bases identical to TRBD2. Looked up from germline, CDR1 is MNHEY and CDR2 is SVGEGT. V lost 5 bases and J lost 6; bases outside the gene matches: 7. The CDR3 has 15 amino acids. The CDR3 here is CASSPPGLASNEQFF. CDR3 nucleotides: TGTGCCAGCAGTCCCCCGGGACTAGCGAGCAATGAGCAGTTCTTC.

This clonotype was seen a few times. The chain joins TRBV13 to TRBJ2-7, with 9 bases fitting TRBD1. Looked up from germline, CDR1 is PRHDT and CDR2 is FYEKMQ (reference sequence). V gave up 2 bases and J gave up 7 bases; unmatched junction bases: 3. The CDR3 extends over 13 amino acids. The CDR3 DNA reads as TGTGCCAGCAGCTTAAGCGGGACAGGGGAGCAGTACTTC. It is translated as CASSLSGTGEQYF.

This clonotype appeared a few times. Its ends do not fully match the called genes, so a read error is possible. This sequence joins TRBV24-1 and TRBJ2-6; D possibly uses TRBD1 or TRBD2 (6 bases each). Germline V gene sequence: CDR1 KGHDR, CDR2 SFDVKD. The CDR3 contains 16 residues. The CDR3, as DNA: TGTGCCCGTAGGGGGGAAAAGGTTCCTGGGGCTAACGTCCTGACTTTC. It is translated as CARRGEKVPGANVLTF.

This clonotype has more than one count but fewer than ten. The chain joins TRBV12-3 or TRBV12-4 to TRBJ2-1; the D is unclear. There are 14 residues in the CDR3. Between the trimmed V and J ends, which lost 0 bases and 7 bases, there was a span of 10 bases. The CDR3 nucleotides are TGTGCCAGCAGTTTAGCCTCGTTGAGGAATGAGCAGTTCTTC. This encodes CASSLASLRNEQFF.

The chain links TRBV18 to TRBJ1-5; possibly TRBD1 for D (5 bases). The CDR3 length is 17 residues. Trimming took 1 base from V and 0 from J, leaving 13 bases between them. The V gene's germline CDR1 is KGHSH and CDR2 LQKENI. CDR3 DNA: TGTGCCAGCTCACCACAGGCAGGTGGACATAGCAATCAGCCCCAGCATTTT. It yields the protein CASSPQAGGHSNQPQHF.

The chain links TRBV12-3 or TRBV12-4 to TRBJ1-1; D uncertain. This CDR3 contains 11 residues. V gave up 6 bases and J gave up 7 bases, with 9 bases separating them. CDR3 sequence reads: CASSPASEAFF. CDR3 DNA: TGTGCCAGCAGCCCGGCCAGTGAAGCTTTCTTT.

The chain carries TRBV20-1 and TRBJ1-6; no clear D. The ends were cut back, 5 bases at V and 7 bases at J, with 15 bases in the middle. Germline V gene sequence: CDR1 DFQATT, CDR2 SNEGSKA (reference sequence). The CDR3 has 14 residues. The CDR3 loop reads CSAGMRDRNSPLHF. Written as DNA, the CDR3 is TGCAGTGCTGGGATGAGGGATAGGAATTCACCCCTCCACTTT.

This clonotype was detected a few times. J is TRBJ2-3 and V is TRBV3-1, with 11 bases fitting TRBD2. With V trimmed by 4 bases and J by 3 bases, 3 bases remained unmatched. From germline, CDR1 is LGHDT and CDR2 YNNKEL (reference sequence). The CDR3 is 15 amino acids. The CDR3 here is CASSPPSGRTDTQYF. CDR3 nucleotide sequence: TGTGCCAGCAGCCCCCCTAGCGGGAGGACAGATACGCAGTATTTT.

A few counts support this clonotype. This chain connects TRBV5-1 to TRBJ1-4; the D gene is possibly TRBD1 (5 bases). Trimming took off 3 bases at V and 5 bases at J, with 8 bases between the two ends. The CDR3 covers 13 residues. The germline CDR1 and CDR2 sequences are SGHRS and YFSETQ. In DNA form, the CDR3 reads TGCGCCAGCAGCTGGGGGATGAATGAAAAACTGTTTTTT. It is translated as CASSWGMNEKLFF.

V usage is TRBV12-3 or TRBV12-4 and J usage is TRBJ2-3; D unclear. The V end was cut by 7 bases, the J end by 8 bases, with 13 bases between. This CDR3 comprises 12 residues. The CDR3 loop is CASTLSSVTQYF. CDR3 in DNA: TGTGCCAGCACGCTCTCTAGTGTTACGCAGTATTTT.

In this sample, this clonotype turned up a few times. The CDR3 region is CASSRFGLAGGLGETQYF. CDR3 in DNA: TGTGCCAGCAGCCGATTTGGACTAGCGGGAGGGTTGGGAGAGACCCAGTACTTC. The rearrangement joins TRBV7-7 to TRBJ2-5; 15 bases line up with TRBD2. There are 18 residues in the CDR3. Losses at the gene ends were 5 bases for V and 4 bases for J; bases not matched to a gene: 11. Germline lookup yields CDR1 SSHAT and CDR2 FNYEAQ (reference sequence).

In this sample, this clonotype turned up a few times. V is TRBV5-5 and J is TRBJ2-7; D is unclear. Germline V lookup: CDR1 SGHKS, CDR2 YYEKEE (reference sequence). Deletions cut 1 base from V and 3 bases from J, with 11 bases between. CDR3 length equals 14 residues. CDR3 sequence (DNA): TGTGCCAGCAGCTTGTTACAGAAGGACTACGAGCAGTACTTC. Translated: CASSLLQKDYEQYF.

Written as DNA, the CDR3 is TGTGCCAGCAGTTTCTATTCCAACAGGTTGATTTCCTACGAGCAGTACTTC. Translating gives CASSFYSNRLISYEQYF. This chain uses TRBV12-3 or TRBV12-4 with TRBJ2-7; D may be TRBD1 (5 bases). The germline V and J ends were trimmed by 3 bases and 1 base, with 19 bases remaining between them. This CDR3 has 17 residues.

The chain is built from TRBV4-2 and TRBJ1-2; no reliable D call. Trimming removed 0 bases at V and 4 bases at J, with 0 bases between. This CDR3 has 11 amino acids. Germline V lookup: CDR1 LGHNA, CDR2 YNFKEQ. This CDR3 is CASSQDYGYTF. Here the CDR3 DNA reads TGTGCCAGCAGCCAAGACTATGGCTACACCTTC.

This clonotype has a handful of counts. V and J are TRBV19 and TRBJ2-5; unclear D gene. V was cut by 4 bases and J by 5 bases, with 8 bases left in between. This CDR3 is 12 amino acids long. CDR1 LNHDA and CDR2 SQIVND come from the germline V gene (reference sequence). The CDR3 sequence is CASSSLRETQYF. In DNA, the CDR3 is TGTGCCAGTAGTAGCCTACGGGAGACCCAGTACTTC.

The chain carries TRBV7-9 and TRBJ1-1; D unresolved. CDR1 and CDR2 from the germline V gene are SEHNR and FQNEAQ (reference sequence). Trimming left V 5 bases short and J 7 bases short, with 20 bases between. The CDR3 loop spans 15 amino acids. CDR3 region: CASSPSRAPGDEAFF. The CDR3 nucleotides read TGTGCCAGCAGCCCTTCCCGGGCTCCAGGAGATGAAGCTTTCTTT.

V and J are TRBV5-1 and TRBJ1-4; D is possibly TRBD1 (5 bases). This CDR3 contains 16 residues. The germline V gene has CDR1 SGHRS and CDR2 YFSETQ. Between the trimmed V and J ends, which lost 1 base and 8 bases, there was a span of 18 bases. This CDR3 is CASSLWDSRREEKLFF. DNA for the CDR3: TGCGCCAGCAGCTTGTGGGACTCCCGACGAGAGGAAAAACTGTTTTTT.

The rearrangement joins TRBV10-3 to TRBJ2-1; 10 positions match TRBD1. The CDR3 is made up of 14 amino acids. Germline CDR1 and CDR2: ENHRY and SYGVKD. V was clipped by 6 bases and J by 10 bases; unmatched bases: 9. Written as DNA, the CDR3 is TGTGCCATCAGCGAAGGGGACAGGGGACCCGAGCAGTTCTTC. Translated: CAISEGDRGPEQFF.

The genes are TRBV29-1 and TRBJ1-1; D remains ambiguous. CDR3 length equals 10 residues. In germline, CDR1 is SQVTM, CDR2 ANQGSEA. Trimming removed 3 bases from V and 5 bases from J, with 4 bases in between. The DNA for the CDR3 is TGCAGCGTTGAGGGAACTGAAGCTTTCTTT. Encoded protein: CSVEGTEAFF.

The chain couples TRBV7-2 to TRBJ1-5; D is ambiguous. The CDR3 runs to 15 residues. Germline loops: CDR1 SGHTA, CDR2 FQGNSA. Trimming shortened V by 2 bases and J by 3 bases, and 11 bases separated the two germline ends. The CDR3 is CASSLNPGHNQPQHF. The CDR3 bases are TGTGCCAGCAGCTTAAACCCGGGTCACAATCAGCCCCAGCATTTT.

The V gene is TRBV12-3 or TRBV12-4, the J gene TRBJ1-1; D unresolved. The CDR3 spans 14 residues. V lost 3 bases to trimming and J lost 4 bases, with 12 bases between them. CDR3 sequence (DNA): TGTGCCAGCAGTTTGCCCGGGGTGGGCACTGAAGCTTTCTTT. This sequence encodes CASSLPGVGTEAFF.

This chain connects TRBV7-9 to TRBJ2-2, with 8 bases matching TRBD2. Trimming at V came to 1 base and at J to 3 bases, leaving 4 bases not matched to a gene. The CDR3 contains 16 residues. Germline CDR1 SEHNR, CDR2 FQNEAQ (reference sequence). The CDR3 DNA reads as TGTGCCAGCAGCTTAGAGCGGGAGTGGTACACCGGGGAGCTGTTTTTT. Amino acids: CASSLEREWYTGELFF.

The gene calls are TRBV7-2 and TRBJ1-5; D is uncertain. The CDR3 runs to 13 residues. Germline lookup yields CDR1 SGHTA and CDR2 FQGNSA. V was cut by 5 bases and J by 4 bases, with 9 bases left in between. In DNA, the CDR3 is TGTACCAGCAGCCCCGAGGCAAATCAGCCCCAGCATTTT. As protein: CTSSPEANQPQHF.

The chain uses TRBV5-1 and TRBJ2-1, with 12 bases aligning to TRBD2. There are 17 residues in the CDR3. Germline loops: CDR1 SGHRS, CDR2 YFSETQ. Trimming cost V 6 bases and J 4 bases; bases outside gene matches: 11. CDR3 residues: CASKKASGRAEYNEQFF. In DNA form, the CDR3 reads TGCGCCAGCAAAAAGGCTAGCGGGAGGGCCGAGTACAATGAGCAGTTCTTC.